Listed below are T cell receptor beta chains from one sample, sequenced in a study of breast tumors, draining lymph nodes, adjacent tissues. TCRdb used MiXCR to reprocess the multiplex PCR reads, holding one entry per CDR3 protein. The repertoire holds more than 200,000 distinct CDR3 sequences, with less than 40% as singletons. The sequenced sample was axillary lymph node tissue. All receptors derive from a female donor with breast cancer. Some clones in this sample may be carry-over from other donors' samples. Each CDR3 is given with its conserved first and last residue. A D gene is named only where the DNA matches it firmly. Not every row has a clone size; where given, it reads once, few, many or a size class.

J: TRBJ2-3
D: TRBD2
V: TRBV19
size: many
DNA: TGTGCCAGTAGGCCTGTTCTAGCGGGACAGACAGATACGCAGTATTTT
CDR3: CASRPVLAGQTDTQYF

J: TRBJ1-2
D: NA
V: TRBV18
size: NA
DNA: TGTGCCAGCTCACCATCGGGGGCTGGTGGCTACACCTTC
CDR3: CASSPSGAGGYTF

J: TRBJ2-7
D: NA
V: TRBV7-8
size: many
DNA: TGTGCCAGCAGCTTAGCGTCCTTATACGAGCAGTACTTC
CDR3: CASSLASLYEQYF

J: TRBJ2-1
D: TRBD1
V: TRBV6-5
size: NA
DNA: TGTGCCAGCAGTCCCATGGACAGGTCACCCGGTGAGCAGTTCTTC
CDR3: CASSPMDRSPGEQFF

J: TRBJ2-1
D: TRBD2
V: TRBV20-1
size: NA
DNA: TGCAGTGCGTTCACCGGGACTAGCGGGAGCTATGAGCAGTTCTTC
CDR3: CSAFTGTSGSYEQFF

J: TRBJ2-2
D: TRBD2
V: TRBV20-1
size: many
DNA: TGCAGTGCCCTTACTAGCGGGAGGGGCGGGGAGCTGTTTTTT
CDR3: CSALTSGRGGELFF

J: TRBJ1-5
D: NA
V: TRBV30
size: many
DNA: TGTGCCTGGACGTCGGAGAATCAGCCCCAGCATTTT
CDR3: CAWTSENQPQHF

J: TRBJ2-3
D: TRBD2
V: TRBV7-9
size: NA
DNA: TGTGCCAGCAGCTTCGGACTAGCGGGAGTGAGGACAGATACGCAGTATTTT
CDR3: CASSFGLAGVRTDTQYF

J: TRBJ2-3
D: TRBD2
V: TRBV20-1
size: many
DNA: TGCAGTGCGCTGGCGGGGGGAACAGATACGCAGTATTTT
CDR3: CSALAGGTDTQYF

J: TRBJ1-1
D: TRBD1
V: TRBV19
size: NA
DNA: TGTGCCAGTGGGGACAGGACGAACACTGAAGCTTTCTTT
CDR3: CASGDRTNTEAFF

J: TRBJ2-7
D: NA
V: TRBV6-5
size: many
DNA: TGTGCCAGCAGTCACGGGACGGTTACCTACGAGCAGTACTTC
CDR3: CASSHGTVTYEQYF

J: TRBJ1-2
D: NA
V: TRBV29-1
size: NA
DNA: TGCAGCGTTGAAGTGCGGGCCTATGGCTACACCTTC
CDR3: CSVEVRAYGYTF

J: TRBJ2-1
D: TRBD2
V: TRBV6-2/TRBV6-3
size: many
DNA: TGTGCCAGCAGAACTAGCGGGTACTACAATGAGCAGTTCTTC
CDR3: CASRTSGYYNEQFF

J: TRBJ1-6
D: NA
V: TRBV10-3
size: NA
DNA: TGTGCCATCAGTGCTAGACACTCCTATAATTCACCCCTCCACTTT
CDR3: CAISARHSYNSPLHF

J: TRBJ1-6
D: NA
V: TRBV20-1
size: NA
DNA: TGCAGTGCTAGACAGACGAGCTCCTATAATTCACCCCTCCACTTT
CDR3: CSARQTSSYNSPLHF

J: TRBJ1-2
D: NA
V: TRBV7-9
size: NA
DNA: TGTGCCAGCAGCCAGGCGAGCGGGGGCTTCTATGGCTACACCTTC
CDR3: CASSQASGGFYGYTF

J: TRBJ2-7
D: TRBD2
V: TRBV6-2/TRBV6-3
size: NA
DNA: TGTGCCAGCAGTTACCCAATGGGACTAGCGGGAGACGAGCAGTACTTC
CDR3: CASSYPMGLAGDEQYF

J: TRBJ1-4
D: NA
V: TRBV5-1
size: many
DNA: TGCGCCAGCAGCGGCAGGGGAGGATCTAATGAAAAACTGTTTTTT
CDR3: CASSGRGGSNEKLFF

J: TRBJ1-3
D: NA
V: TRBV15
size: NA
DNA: TGTGCCACCAGCAGAGTCGGGGGTGGAAACACCATATATTTT
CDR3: CATSRVGGGNTIYF

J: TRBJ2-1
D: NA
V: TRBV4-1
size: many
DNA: TGCGCCAGCAGCATCGGGCGCGATGAGCAGTTCTTC
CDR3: CASSIGRDEQFF

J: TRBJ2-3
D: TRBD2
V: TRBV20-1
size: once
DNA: TGCAGTGCTAGAGATCGAACTAGCGGAGTGAACAATGAGCAGTATTTT
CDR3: CSARDRTSGVNNEQYF

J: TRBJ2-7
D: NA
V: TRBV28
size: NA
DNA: TGTGCCATCCAAAATTTTCAAGACGAGCAGTACTTC
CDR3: CAIQNFQDEQYF

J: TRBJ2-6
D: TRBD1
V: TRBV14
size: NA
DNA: TGTGCCAGCAGCGCCGGACAGGGGATCTCTGGGGCCAACGTCCTGACTTTC
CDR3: CASSAGQGISGANVLTF

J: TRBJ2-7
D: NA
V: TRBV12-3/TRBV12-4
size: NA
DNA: TGTGCCAGCAGTCCCCCCCCCGGCAGGGTCACAGAGCAGTACTTC
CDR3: CASSPPPGRVTEQYF

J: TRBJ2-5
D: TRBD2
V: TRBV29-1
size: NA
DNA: TGCAGCGTTGGGGCGACTAGCGGGAGCGAATTTAGCCAAGAGACCCAGTACTTC
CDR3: CSVGATSGSEFSQETQYF

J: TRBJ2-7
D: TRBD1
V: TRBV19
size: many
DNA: TGTGCCAGTAGTATGGGGCAGGGGGCCCACGAGCAGTACTTC
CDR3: CASSMGQGAHEQYF

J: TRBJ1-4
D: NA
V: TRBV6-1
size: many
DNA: TGTGCCAGCACGCTACAGGGAATGGATGAAAAACTGTTTTTT
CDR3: CASTLQGMDEKLFF

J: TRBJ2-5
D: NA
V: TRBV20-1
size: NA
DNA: TGCAGTGCTACGGGTGATTGCCAAGAGACCCAGTACTTC
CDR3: CSATGDCQETQYF

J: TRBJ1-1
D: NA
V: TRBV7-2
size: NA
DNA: TGTGCCAGCAGCCCAAGGGGAGGACCGATGAACACTGAAGCTTTCTTT
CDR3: CASSPRGGPMNTEAFF

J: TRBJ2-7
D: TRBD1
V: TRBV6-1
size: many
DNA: TGTGCCGCGAAGATTACAGGGGTTGAAGACGAGCAGTACTTC
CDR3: CAAKITGVEDEQYF

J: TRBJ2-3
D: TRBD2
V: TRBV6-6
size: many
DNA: TGTGCCAGCAGTCCTCATTTAGCGGGATTAAGCACAGATACGCAGTATTTT
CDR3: CASSPHLAGLSTDTQYF

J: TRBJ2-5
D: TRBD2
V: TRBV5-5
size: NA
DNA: TGTGCCAGCAGCCGACTAGCGCAGGAACAAGAGACCCAGTACTTC
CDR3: CASSRLAQEQETQYF

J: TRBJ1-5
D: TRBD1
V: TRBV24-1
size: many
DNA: TGTGCCACCAGTGACCCAGGGGGACCGAATCAGCCCCAGCATTTT
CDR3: CATSDPGGPNQPQHF

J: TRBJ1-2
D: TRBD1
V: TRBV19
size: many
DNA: TGTGCCAGTAGCAGGGACAGGGTTGATGGCTACACCTTC
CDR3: CASSRDRVDGYTF

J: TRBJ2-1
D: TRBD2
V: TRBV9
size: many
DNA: TGTGCCAGCAGCGTAGAGGGACTAGCGATATACAATGAGCAGTTCTTC
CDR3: CASSVEGLAIYNEQFF

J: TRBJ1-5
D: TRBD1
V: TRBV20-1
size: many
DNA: TGCAGTGCTAGTAGCCGGACGGGACAGGGGAATCAGCCCCAGCATTTT
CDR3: CSASSRTGQGNQPQHF

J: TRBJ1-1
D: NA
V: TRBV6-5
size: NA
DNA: TGTGCCAGCAGTGAAGGTTGGGGAAACACTGAAGCTTTCTTT
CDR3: CASSEGWGNTEAFF

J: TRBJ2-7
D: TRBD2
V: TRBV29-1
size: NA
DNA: TGCAGCGTACCGGGACTAGCAGGCGAGCAGTACTTC
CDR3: CSVPGLAGEQYF

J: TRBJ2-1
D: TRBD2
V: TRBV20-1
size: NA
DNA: TGCAGTGCTAGTTTAGCGGGACCCTACAATCAGCAGTTCTTC
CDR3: CSASLAGPYNQQFF